The T cell receptor beta chain under discussion was sequenced for a study of blood T cells in healthy people across ages. This clonotype was observed a few times. The antigen is undetermined. Findings of the study overall: A roughly linear age-dependent decrease characterized TCR beta diversity per million T cells. Long-lived donors had more naive CD4+ cells and higher diversity than aged donors.

A J-beta primer mix and a sample-barcoded 5' primer were used in a second PCR of roughly 6 to 12 cycles. Sequencing of every sample gave 2.5 million or more CDR3-containing paired-end reads. From the 5' RACE reads, TCRdb called clonotypes with MiXCR, one entry per CDR3 protein. The data contain 1.5 million to 2 million distinct CDR3 sequences, 28% of them singletons. V dropped 0 bases and J dropped 4 bases, with 13 bases sitting between them. Germline V gene sequence: CDR1 SGHRS, CDR2 YFSETQ. The CDR3 is 15 residues long. This TCR was sampled from a woman aged 30 to 39 in good health. The chain uses TRBV5-1 and TRBJ2-5; D may be TRBD1 (5 bases). Input material: blood. CDR3 sequence (DNA): TGCGCCAGCAGCTTGGGACAGAACGTGGGAGAGACCCAGTACTTC. As protein: CASSLGQNVGETQYF. The full variable domain, its missing parts supplied by reference TRBV5-1 and TRBJ2-5, is KAGVTQTPRYLIKTRGQQVTLSCSPISGHRSVSWYQQTPGQGLQFLFEYFSETQRNKGNFPGRFSGRQFSNSRSEMNVSTLELGDSALYLCASSLGQNVGETQYFGPGTRLLVL.